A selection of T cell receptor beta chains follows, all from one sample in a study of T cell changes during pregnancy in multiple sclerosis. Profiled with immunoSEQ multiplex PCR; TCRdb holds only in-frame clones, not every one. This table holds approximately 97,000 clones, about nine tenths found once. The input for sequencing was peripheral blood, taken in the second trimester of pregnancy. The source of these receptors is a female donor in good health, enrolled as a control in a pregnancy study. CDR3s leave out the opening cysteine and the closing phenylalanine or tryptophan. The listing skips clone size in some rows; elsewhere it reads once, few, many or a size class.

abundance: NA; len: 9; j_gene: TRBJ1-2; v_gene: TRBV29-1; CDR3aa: SVAGVGGYT
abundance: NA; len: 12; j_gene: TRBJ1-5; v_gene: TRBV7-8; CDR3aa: ASSQTGYDQPQH
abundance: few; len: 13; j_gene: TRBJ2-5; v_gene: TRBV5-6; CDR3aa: ASSTLGGLGETQY
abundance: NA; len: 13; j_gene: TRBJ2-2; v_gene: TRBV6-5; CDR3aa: ASSTDRGDTGELF
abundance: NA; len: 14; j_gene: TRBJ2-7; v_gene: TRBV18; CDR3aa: ASSPNLAGPSSEQY
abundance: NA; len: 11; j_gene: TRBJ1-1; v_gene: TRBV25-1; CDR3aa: ASSELLNTEAF
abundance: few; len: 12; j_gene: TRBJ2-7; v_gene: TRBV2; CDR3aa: ASSEQGESYEQY
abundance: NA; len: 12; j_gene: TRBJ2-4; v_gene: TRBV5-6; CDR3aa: ASSLWQEGSIQY
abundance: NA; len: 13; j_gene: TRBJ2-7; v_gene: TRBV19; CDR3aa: ASSPLGRMSDEQY
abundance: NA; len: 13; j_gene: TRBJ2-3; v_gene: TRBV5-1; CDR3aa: ASSLAGYGTDTQY
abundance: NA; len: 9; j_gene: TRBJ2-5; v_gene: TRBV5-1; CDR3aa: ASSLGGPLY
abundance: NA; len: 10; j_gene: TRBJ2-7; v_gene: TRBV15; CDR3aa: ATKTGKGEQY
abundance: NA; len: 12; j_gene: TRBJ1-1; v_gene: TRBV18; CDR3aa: ASSSTAWNTEAF
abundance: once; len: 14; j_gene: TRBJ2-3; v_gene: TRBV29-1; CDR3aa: SVEGPRGTSTDTQY
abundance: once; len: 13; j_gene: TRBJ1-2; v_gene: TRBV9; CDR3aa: ASSVATGGTDGYT
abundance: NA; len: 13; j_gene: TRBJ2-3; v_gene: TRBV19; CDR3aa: ASSIGGAGTDTQY
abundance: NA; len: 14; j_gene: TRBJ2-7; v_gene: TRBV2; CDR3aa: ASSKGRGQGSGEQY
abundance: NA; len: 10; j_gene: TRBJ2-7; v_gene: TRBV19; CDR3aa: ASSHNPGQKY
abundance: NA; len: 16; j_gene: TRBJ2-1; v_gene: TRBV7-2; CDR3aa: ASSSTGQGVLRSIEQF
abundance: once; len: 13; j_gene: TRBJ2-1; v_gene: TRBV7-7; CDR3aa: ASSPRRSPASEQF
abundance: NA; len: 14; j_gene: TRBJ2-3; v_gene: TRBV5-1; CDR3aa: ASSGRLAGYTDTQY
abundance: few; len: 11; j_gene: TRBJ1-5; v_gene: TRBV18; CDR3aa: ASSLESNQPQH
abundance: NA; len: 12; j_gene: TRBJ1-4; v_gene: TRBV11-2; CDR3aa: ASSFGGKGEKLF
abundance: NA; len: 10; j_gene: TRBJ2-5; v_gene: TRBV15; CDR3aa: ATSRGGETQY
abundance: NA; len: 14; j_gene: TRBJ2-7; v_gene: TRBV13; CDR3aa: ASSLRDRARRYEQY
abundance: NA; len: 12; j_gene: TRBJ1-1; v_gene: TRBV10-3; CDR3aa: AISGQGRNTEAF
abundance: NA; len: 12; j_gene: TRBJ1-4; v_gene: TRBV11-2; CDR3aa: ASRLESQGKKLF
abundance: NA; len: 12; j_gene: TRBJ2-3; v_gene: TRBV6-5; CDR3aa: ASSFGALRDTQY
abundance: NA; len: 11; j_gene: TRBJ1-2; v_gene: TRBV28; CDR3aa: ASSLRQIHGYT
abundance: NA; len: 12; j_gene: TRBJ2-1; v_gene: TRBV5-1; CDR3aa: ASSRATSVDEQF
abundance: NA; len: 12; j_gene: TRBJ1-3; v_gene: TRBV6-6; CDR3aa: ASGGGTRGNTIY
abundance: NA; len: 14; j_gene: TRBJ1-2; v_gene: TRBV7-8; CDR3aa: ASSIPGTATLYGYT
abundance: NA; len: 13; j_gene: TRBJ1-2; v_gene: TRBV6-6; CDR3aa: ASSLKDTEGDGYT
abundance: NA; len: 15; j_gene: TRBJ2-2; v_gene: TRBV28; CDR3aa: ASSGTGGAGGTGELF
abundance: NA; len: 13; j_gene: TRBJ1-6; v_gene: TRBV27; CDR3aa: ASSNRGQIGSPLH
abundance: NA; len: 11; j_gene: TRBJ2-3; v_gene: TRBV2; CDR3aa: ASSDQGPGTQY
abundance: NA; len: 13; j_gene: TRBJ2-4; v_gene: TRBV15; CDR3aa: ATSGRGQGVNIQY
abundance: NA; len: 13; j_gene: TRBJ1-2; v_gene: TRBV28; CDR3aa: ASSLRRGVNYGYT
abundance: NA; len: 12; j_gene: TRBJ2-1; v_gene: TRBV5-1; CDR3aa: ASSLGQNYNEQF
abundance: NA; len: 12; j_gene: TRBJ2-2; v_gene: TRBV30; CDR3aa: AWSRLAITGELF
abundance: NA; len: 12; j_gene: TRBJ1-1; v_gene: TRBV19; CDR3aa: ASIRGRRNTEAF
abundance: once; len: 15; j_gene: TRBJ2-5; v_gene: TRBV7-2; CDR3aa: ASSESGLAGSGETQY
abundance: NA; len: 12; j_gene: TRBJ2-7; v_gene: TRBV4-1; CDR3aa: ASSGTGGQGEQY
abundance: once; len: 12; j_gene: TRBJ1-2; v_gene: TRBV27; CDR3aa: ASTSFPGPGGYT
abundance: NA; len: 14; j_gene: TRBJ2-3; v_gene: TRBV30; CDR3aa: AWSGLAGRGTDTQY
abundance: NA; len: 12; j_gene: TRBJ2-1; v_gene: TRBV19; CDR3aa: ASRPGLNYNEQF
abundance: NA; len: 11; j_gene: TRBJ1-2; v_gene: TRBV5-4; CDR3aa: ASRTGVDYGYT
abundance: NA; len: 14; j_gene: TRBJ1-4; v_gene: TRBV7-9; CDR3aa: ASSQGGARTNEKLF
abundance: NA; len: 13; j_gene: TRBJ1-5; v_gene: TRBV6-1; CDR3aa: ASSPGTGGNQPQH
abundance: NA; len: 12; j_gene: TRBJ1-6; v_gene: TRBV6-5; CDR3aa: ASSMSSYNSPLH
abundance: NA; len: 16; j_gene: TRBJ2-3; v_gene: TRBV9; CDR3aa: ASSIGTSGGPSTDTQY
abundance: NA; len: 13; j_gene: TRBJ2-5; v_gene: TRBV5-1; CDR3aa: ASSLGGPWKETQY
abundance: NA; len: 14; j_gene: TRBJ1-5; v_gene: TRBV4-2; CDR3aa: ASSQEERGRSQPQH
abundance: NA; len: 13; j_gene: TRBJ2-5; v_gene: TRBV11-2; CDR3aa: ASSGSGGVQETQY
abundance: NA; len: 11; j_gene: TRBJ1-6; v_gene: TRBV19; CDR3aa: ASSIGEISPLH